The rows below give T cell receptor beta chains drawn from one sample of a study of CD8 T cells in Susac syndrome. One entry per CDR3 protein results from TCRdb running MiXCR on the immunoSEQ multiplex PCR reads. The sample lists hundreds of thousands of distinct CDR3 sequences; about 94% were seen once. Material: CD4+ T cells from PBMCs. The receptors here all came from a human donor with Susac syndrome. Each CDR3 is given with its conserved first and last residue. The D gene is left open where the match is weak. Clone size is stated in some rows and not others, as once, few, many or a class when expanded.

j_gene	v_gene	d_gene	abundance	CDR3nt	CDR3aa
TRBJ2-7	TRBV30	NA	NA	TGTGCCTGGATCGGTCCTGTCTACGAGCAGTACTTC	CAWIGPVYEQYF
TRBJ2-7	TRBV19	NA	NA	TGTGCCAGTAGTATCCGAGGCAGCAACTACGAGCAGTACTTC	CASSIRGSNYEQYF
TRBJ1-2	TRBV4-1	TRBD1	NA	TGCGCCAGCAGCCAACAGACAGGGTTAAACGGCTACACCTTC	CASSQQTGLNGYTF
TRBJ1-2	TRBV5-6	TRBD1	NA	TGTGCCAGCAGGCGGACAGGGTCCGGCTACACCTTC	CASRRTGSGYTF
TRBJ1-5	TRBV5-1	NA	NA	TGCGCCAGCAGCCAGGGTGCAGGGGACAATCAGCCCCAGCATTTT	CASSQGAGDNQPQHF
TRBJ2-3	TRBV20-1	TRBD2	NA	TGCAGTGCTAGAGTGGGACTAAGCACAGATACGCAGTATTTT	CSARVGLSTDTQYF
TRBJ1-1	TRBV11-2	NA	NA	TGTGCCAGCAGCTTAGATATATGGGGCACTGAAGCTTTCTTT	CASSLDIWGTEAFF
TRBJ2-7	TRBV20-1	NA	NA	TGCAGTGCTAGAGACGGCGCTGCCTACGAGCAGTACTTC	CSARDGAAYEQYF
TRBJ2-5	TRBV6-1	NA	NA	TGTGCCAGCGGGAACAGCCAAGAGACCCAGTACTTC	CASGNSQETQYF
TRBJ1-2	TRBV30	NA	NA	TGTGCCTGGACCCGCGCAAAGGGACTGAACTATGGCTACACCTTC	CAWTRAKGLNYGYTF
TRBJ1-1	TRBV9	TRBD1	NA	TGTGCCAGCAGCATCCAGACAGGGGAAGAGGCTGAAGCTTTCTTT	CASSIQTGEEAEAFF
TRBJ1-2	TRBV7-2	TRBD1	NA	TGTGCCAGCAGCTTAGCCCCGGGACAGGGGGGCTATGGCTACACCTTC	CASSLAPGQGGYGYTF
TRBJ1-4	TRBV30	NA	once	TGTGCCTGGGCGACAGGAACTAATGAAAAACTGTTTTTT	CAWATGTNEKLFF
TRBJ2-3	TRBV27	NA	NA	TGTGCCAGCAGTTTATCGGTCCCCCCGGATACGCAGTATTTT	CASSLSVPPDTQYF
TRBJ2-1	TRBV2	TRBD1	once	TGTGCCAGCAGGGTACCAGGGGGCGCAGGGAATGAGCAGTTCTTC	CASRVPGGAGNEQFF
TRBJ2-6	TRBV5-4	TRBD1	NA	TGTGCCAGCAGCTTGGCCGGGACAGGGCCTTCTGGGGCCAACGTCCTGACTTTC	CASSLAGTGPSGANVLTF
TRBJ2-7	TRBV12-3/TRBV12-4	TRBD2	NA	TGTGCCAGCAGTCCGACCGGGACTAGCGGCTCCTACGAGCAGTACTTC	CASSPTGTSGSYEQYF
TRBJ2-3	TRBV4-3	NA	NA	TGCGCCAGCAGCCAAGATCTACAGGGTTCGGGGATAAGCACAGATACGCAGTATTTT	CASSQDLQGSGISTDTQYF
TRBJ1-6	TRBV2	NA	few	TGTGCCAGCAGTAGGGACTCTTATAATTCACCCCTCCACTTT	CASSRDSYNSPLHF
TRBJ1-1	TRBV6-1	NA	NA	TGTGCCAGCAGTGAAGACGCTGAAGCTTTCTTT	CASSEDAEAFF
TRBJ2-1	TRBV4-2	NA	NA	TGTGCCAGCAGCCGTAGGGGGGAGGAGAATGAGCAGTTCTTC	CASSRRGEENEQFF
TRBJ1-2	TRBV7-2	NA	once	TGTGCCAGCAGTTCCCCCGGAACCCATGGGGAAGGCTACACCTTC	CASSSPGTHGEGYTF
TRBJ1-6	TRBV25-1	NA	NA	TGTGCCAGCAGTGCCCCCGATTCACCCCTCCACTTT	CASSAPDSPLHF
TRBJ1-1	TRBV19	NA	NA	TGTGCCAGTAGTCCAGACAGGAAGTTTGTCACTGAAGCTTTCTTT	CASSPDRKFVTEAFF
TRBJ1-3	TRBV7-2	TRBD1	NA	TGTGCCAGCAGCCCCCCGGGACAGCGCTCCTCTGGAAACACCATATATTTT	CASSPPGQRSSGNTIYF
TRBJ2-5	TRBV11-1	TRBD2	NA	TGTGCCAGCAGCCCGGGGACTAGCGGTTTGGGGGAGACCCAGTACTTC	CASSPGTSGLGETQYF
TRBJ1-1	TRBV5-1	TRBD1	NA	TGCGCCAGCAGTCTGGGACAGGGGGCATTCACTGAAGCTTTCTTT	CASSLGQGAFTEAFF
TRBJ1-5	TRBV20-1	NA	NA	TGCAGTGCTACCGAGGGGAGTCAGCCCCAGCATTTT	CSATEGSQPQHF
TRBJ2-1	TRBV18	TRBD1	NA	TGTGCCAGCTCACCACCCGGGACAGGATACAATGAGCAGTTCTTC	CASSPPGTGYNEQFF
TRBJ2-5	TRBV20-1	NA	NA	TGCAGTGCTAGAGGGGCTCTCCGGGAGACCCAGTACTTC	CSARGALRETQYF
TRBJ1-6	TRBV20-1	NA	NA	TGCAGTGCTAGACCTAGTCCGAATTCACCCCTCCACTTT	CSARPSPNSPLHF
TRBJ2-7	TRBV20-1	TRBD2	NA	TGCAGTGCTCAGCCAGGGACTACCACCTACGAGCAGTACTTC	CSAQPGTTTYEQYF
TRBJ2-1	TRBV7-2	NA	NA	TGTGCCAGCAGCTCGGACCGATACAATGAGCAGTTCTTC	CASSSDRYNEQFF
TRBJ2-2	TRBV13	NA	once	TGTGCCAGCATGCCCCGGGGGGCGAGGAACACCGGGGAGCTGTTTTTT	CASMPRGARNTGELFF
TRBJ1-5	TRBV6-2/TRBV6-3	NA	NA	TGTGCCAGCAGTTCGGGTCAGCCCCAGCATTTT	CASSSGQPQHF
TRBJ1-5	TRBV4-2	TRBD1	NA	TGTGCCAGCAGCCAAGAAGGAACGAAGGCAGGGGGGCCCCAGCATTTT	CASSQEGTKAGGPQHF
TRBJ2-1	TRBV6-5	TRBD1	NA	TGTGCCAGCAGACAGGGGAGTGAGCAGTTCTTC	CASRQGSEQFF
TRBJ1-1	TRBV7-2	NA	NA	TGTGCCAGCAGCCGGGACGGTGTGGCTTTCTTT	CASSRDGVAFF
TRBJ2-1	TRBV11-3	TRBD1	NA	TGTGCCAGCAGCCTAAGTGGGACAGGGGGCCGGTACAATGAGCAGTTCTTC	CASSLSGTGGRYNEQFF
TRBJ2-2	TRBV4-3	TRBD1	NA	TGCGCCAGCTCCAGGTTTGGGACAGGGAACACCGGGGAGCTGTTTTTT	CASSRFGTGNTGELFF
TRBJ2-1	TRBV6-6	NA	few	TGTGCCAGCAGTTACTCGTTCTACAATGAGCAGTTCTTC	CASSYSFYNEQFF
TRBJ1-5	TRBV12-3/TRBV12-4	NA	NA	TGTGCCAGCAGTCCCCAAGCCCCGGGTCTGGATCAGCCCCAGCATTTT	CASSPQAPGLDQPQHF
TRBJ2-4	TRBV18	TRBD1	NA	TGTGCCAGCTCACCATCAGGGGGTCGGGCCAAAAACATTCAGTACTTC	CASSPSGGRAKNIQYF
TRBJ1-2	TRBV24-1	NA	NA	TGTGCCACCAGTAGGGGGAATGGCTACACCTTC	CATSRGNGYTF
TRBJ2-1	TRBV28	TRBD1	NA	TGTGCCAGCAGTTTCCGCAGGGGGCTAGGCAATGAGCAGTTCTTC	CASSFRRGLGNEQFF
TRBJ2-3	TRBV20-1	TRBD2	NA	TGCAGTGCTAGAGAGGGACTAGCGGGGGCGTCCGAAGATACGCAGTATTTT	CSAREGLAGASEDTQYF
TRBJ1-1	TRBV12-3/TRBV12-4	NA	NA	TGTGCCAGCAGTTTGGTAGCGAACACTGAAGCTTTCTTT	CASSLVANTEAFF
TRBJ2-3	TRBV30	TRBD1	NA	TGTGCCTGGAGTGCCCGCTCGGGGACAGGGGCAGATACGCAGTATTTT	CAWSARSGTGADTQYF
TRBJ1-1	TRBV6-5	TRBD1	NA	TGTGCCAGCAGTTATGCCGGGACAGGGAACACTGAAGCTTTCTTT	CASSYAGTGNTEAFF
TRBJ2-6	TRBV20-1	NA	NA	TGCAGTGCTAGAGTAGAAACTGGGGCCAACGTCCTGACTTTC	CSARVETGANVLTF
TRBJ2-7	TRBV7-3	NA	NA	TGTGCCAGCAGTTCCGATGGCGGAGAGCAGTACTTC	CASSSDGGEQYF
TRBJ1-5	TRBV30	NA	NA	TGTGCCTGGAGTGTCCTCCGGGATCAGCCCCAGCATTTT	CAWSVLRDQPQHF
TRBJ1-6	TRBV18	TRBD1	NA	TGTGCCAGCTCACCCACGGGACAGTCGAATTCACCCCTCCACTTT	CASSPTGQSNSPLHF
TRBJ2-7	TRBV7-6	NA	NA	TGTGCCAGCAGCTTAGAGGATTCTTCCTACGAGCAGTACTTC	CASSLEDSSYEQYF
TRBJ2-5	TRBV6-6	NA	NA	TGTGCCAGCACGAAAGCACGTCACCAAGAGACCCAGTACTTC	CASTKARHQETQYF
TRBJ1-5	TRBV12-3/TRBV12-4	NA	once	TGTGCCAGCAGGAAGGAGCGACAGCCCCAGCATTTT	CASRKERQPQHF
TRBJ1-5	TRBV6-2/TRBV6-3	TRBD1	NA	TGTGCCAGCAGCTACCTTGACAGGGGTCAGCCCCAGCATTTT	CASSYLDRGQPQHF
TRBJ1-1	TRBV2	NA	NA	TGTGCCAGCAGTCAGGACCCCCCGAAGGGAGCTTTCTTT	CASSQDPPKGAFF
TRBJ1-2	TRBV20-1	NA	NA	TGCAGTGCCCCGCCCCGGGCAAACAACTATGGCTACACCTTC	CSAPPRANNYGYTF
TRBJ1-1	TRBV3-1	NA	once	TGTGCCAGCAGCCAAGCATCACGGCACACTGAAGCTTTCTTT	CASSQASRHTEAFF